The entry that follows covers one T cell receptor beta chain sequence. As yet, its antigen is unknown. These data belong to a study of T cell responses to AZD1222 COVID-19 vaccine. General study findings and limits: Targeting of unmutated variant regions was reportedly seen in nearly half of spike-specific TCRs. Scientists sampled the repertoires only once the peak T cell response had passed. Increased Spike-specific TCR breadth and depth were observed after two AZD1222 doses.

Some clones are missing from TCRdb's copy, which holds only in-frame ones; the method was immunoSEQ multiplex PCR. The table shows 200,000 or so clones, with over 85% occurring only once. The sequence was obtained from an adult who received the AZD1222 COVID-19 vaccine. Specimen: peripheral blood, collected 28 days after the second AZD1222 dose.

The CDR3 is CASRKGPSSYNEQFF. In DNA, the CDR3 is TGTGCCAGCAGGAAAGGGCCGAGCTCCTACAATGAGCAGTTCTTC. The chain carries TRBV6-5 and TRBJ2-1; D remains unclear. The CDR3 contains 15 residues. Germline V gives CDR1 MNHEY, CDR2 SVGAGI. V lost 6 bases to trimming and J lost 0 bases, with 12 bases between them.